This is a list of T cell receptor beta chains from one sample in a study of cytomegalovirus exposure and HLA in healthy donors. TCRdb's copy holds only in-frame clones and misses some; the assay was immunoSEQ multiplex PCR. The sample shows 57,000 or so clones, 91% of them seen only once. The specimen was PBMCs. The receptors here all came from a woman in her thirties in good health and CMV-seronegative. Each CDR3 is given with its conserved first and last residue. The order of the fields is D gene, J gene, V gene, clone size, CDR3 DNA, CDR3 protein. D genes are given only for firm matches. A row's size may be missing; if present it is once, few, many or a size class.

>TRBD2|TRBJ2-3|TRBV7-3|NA
TGTGCCAGCAGTTCTGGCCATAGCGGGACTAGCACAGATACGCAGTATTTT
CASSSGHSGTSTDTQYF
>NA|TRBJ2-1|TRBV9|NA
TGTGCCAGCAGCGTCGAGGGCCGGGGGAATGAGCAGTTCTTC
CASSVEGRGNEQFF
>TRBD1|TRBJ1-2|TRBV30|NA
TGTGCCTGGAGTCGTGCTAGGGGGCGGAACTATGGCTACACCTTC
CAWSRARGRNYGYTF
>NA|TRBJ2-2|TRBV5-6|NA
TGTGCCAGCAGCTTGGGTGGCAGGGTGGCCACCGGGGAGCTGTTTTTT
CASSLGGRVATGELFF
>NA|TRBJ2-3|TRBV7-8|once
TGTGCCAGCAGCTCTAGTCAGCCCACAGATACGCAGTATTTT
CASSSSQPTDTQYF
>TRBD1|TRBJ2-2|TRBV14|NA
TGTGCCAGCAGCCAATACAGGGGGACCGGGGAGCTGTTTTTT
CASSQYRGTGELFF
>TRBD2|TRBJ2-7|TRBV10-3|NA
TGTGCCATCACTTCGGGACTAGCGGGCTACGAGCAGTACTTC
CAITSGLAGYEQYF
>NA|TRBJ2-5|TRBV11-2|NA
TGTGCCAGCAGCTTAAGTACAGGGTATTTGGAGACCCAGTACTTC
CASSLSTGYLETQYF
>TRBD2|TRBJ2-1|TRBV27|NA
TGTGCCAGCAGTCCCCCGACTAGCGGGAGGTGGTACAATGAGCAGTTCTTC
CASSPPTSGRWYNEQFF
>TRBD1|TRBJ1-1|TRBV9|NA
TGTGCCAGCAGCGTAGGCACTTGGGGACAGGTGAACACTGAAGCTTTCTTT
CASSVGTWGQVNTEAFF
>NA|TRBJ2-3|TRBV5-4|once
TGTGCCAGCAGCTTCGGTGGTTACACAGATACGCAGTATTTT
CASSFGGYTDTQYF
>NA|TRBJ1-3|TRBV25-1|NA
TGTGCCAGCAGTGAATGGTCTGAGAACACCATATATTTT
CASSEWSENTIYF
>NA|TRBJ2-1|TRBV30|NA
TGTGCCTGGAGTGTACTAGGTGAGCAGTTCTTC
CAWSVLGEQFF
>TRBD2|TRBJ2-7|TRBV5-1|NA
TGCGCCAGCAGCTCGAGGACTAGCGGTAACTACGAGCAGTACTTC
CASSSRTSGNYEQYF
>NA|TRBJ2-7|TRBV7-2|NA
TGTGCCAGCAGCCTTTACTACGAGCAGTACTTC
CASSLYYEQYF
>NA|TRBJ2-2|TRBV13|NA
TGTGCCAGCAGCCCACGGACGGGATCCACCGGGGAGCTGTTTTTT
CASSPRTGSTGELFF
>TRBD1|TRBJ2-7|TRBV27|NA
TGTGCCAGCAGCGCCGGGACAGGGGGGTACGAGCAGTACTTC
CASSAGTGGYEQYF
>TRBD1|TRBJ2-1|TRBV11-2|NA
TGTGCCAGCAGCTTAGGGACAGGGGGCTATGAGCAGTTCTTC
CASSLGTGGYEQFF
>NA|TRBJ1-1|TRBV5-1|NA
TGCGCCAGCAGCTTCCAGGGTGAGAACACTGAAGCTTTCTTT
CASSFQGENTEAFF
>NA|TRBJ1-5|TRBV18|NA
TGTGCCAGCTCACCATCAATCGGGGTTGGCAATCAGCCCCAGCATTTT
CASSPSIGVGNQPQHF
>NA|TRBJ2-5|TRBV14|NA
TGTGCCAGCAGCCAAGAGTTACTCGGGACCCAGTACTTC
CASSQELLGTQYF
>NA|TRBJ1-1|TRBV5-6|NA
TGTGCCAGCAGCTTTAAAGAGCTGAGCGCTTTCTTT
CASSFKELSAFF
>TRBD2|TRBJ2-3|TRBV7-3|NA
TGTGCCAGCAGCTTCGATAGCGGGAGGTCAGATACGCAGTATTTT
CASSFDSGRSDTQYF
>NA|TRBJ2-1|TRBV27|NA
TGTGCCAGCAGTTTTATGGCCGACTCTAGCGTCACCAATGAGCAGTTCTTC
CASSFMADSSVTNEQFF
>TRBD1|TRBJ1-1|TRBV27|NA
TGTGCCAGCTGCTTCATTACAGGGGCCCGGGTCACTGAAGCTTTCTTT
CASCFITGARVTEAFF
>NA|TRBJ1-2|TRBV9|once
TGTGCCAGCAGCCCCGATCCAGGGCCTGTCTATGGCTACACCTTC
CASSPDPGPVYGYTF